This T cell receptor beta chain emerged from a study of T-cell reconstitution after alpha-beta-depleted transplantation in children. This CDR3 contains 13 residues. The ends were cut back, 4 bases at V and 4 bases at J, with 13 bases in the middle. Germline-derived CDR1 and CDR2 are DFQATT and SNEGSKA (reference sequence). During its preparation, the TCRbeta library received unique molecular identifiers. TCRdb itself ran the PCR reads through MiXCR, one entry per CDR3 protein. The profile shows about 310,000 distinct CDR3 sequences, 23% of them singletons. This TCR came from a male patient between 10 and 17 years old who had a stem cell transplant for acute lymphoblastic leukemia, so the T cells may come from the graft donor. The sample in question was PBMCs, mostly from graft donor cells, obtained 180 days after TCRalphabeta/CD19-depleted stem cell transplant. The rearrangement joins TRBV20-1 to TRBJ1-2, with D possibly being TRBD1 (5 bases). For the CDR3, the DNA is TGCAGTGCTATTCCCGCAGGGTCCTATGGCTACACCTTC. Translating it yields CSAIPAGSYGYTF.